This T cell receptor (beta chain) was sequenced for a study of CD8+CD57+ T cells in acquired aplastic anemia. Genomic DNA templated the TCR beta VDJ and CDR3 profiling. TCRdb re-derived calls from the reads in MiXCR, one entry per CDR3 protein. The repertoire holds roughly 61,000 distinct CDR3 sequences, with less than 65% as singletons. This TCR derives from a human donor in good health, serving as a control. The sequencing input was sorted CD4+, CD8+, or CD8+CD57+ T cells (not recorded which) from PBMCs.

CDR3 loop: CSGLVGAGTDSEGYTF. The DNA for the CDR3 is TGCAGCGGCCTTGTTGGGGCGGGGACGGACTCAGAGGGCTACACCTTC. V and J are TRBV29-1 and TRBJ1-2, with D tentatively TRBD1 (5 bases). From germline, CDR1 is SQVTM and CDR2 ANQGSEA. The CDR3 is 16 amino acids. V lost 7 bases to trimming and J lost 8 bases, with 29 bases between them.